This entry is about one T cell receptor beta chain. Negative isolation yielded the CD8+ and CD4+ T cells, while FACS enriched the TEMRA cells. The source of the sample is a study of CD8 T cells in Susac syndrome. The CDR3 loop spans 17 amino acids. When the RNA was reverse transcribed, random hexamers were used with an input of roughly 0.45 to 1 ug. TCRdb recomputed calls from the immunoSEQ multiplex PCR reads with MiXCR, one row per CDR3 protein. The sample contains about 130,000 distinct CDR3 sequences, just under 95% of which appear only once. The clonotype comes from a human donor with Susac syndrome. Sequencing input: CD8+ T cells from PBMCs. V is TRBV1 and J is TRBJ2-5; TRBD2 was called by the table and not checked on the DNA. TRBV1 is annotated as a pseudogene. The CDR3 loop reads CTSSQDTASGSVKTQYF. CDR3 DNA: TGCACCAGCAGCCAAGATACCGCTAGCGGGAGCGTCAAGACCCAGTACTTC.